Reported below is one T cell receptor (beta chain). Trimming cost V 0 bases and J 10 bases, with 10 bases left between them. CDR1 and CDR2 from the germline V gene are SEHNR and FQNEAQ (reference sequence). This CDR3 spans 13 amino acids. The data were obtained in a study of blood T cell repertoires in COVID-19. Here immunoSEQ multiplex PCR was the method, and the copy in TCRdb shows in-frame clones only, minus some. The table lists about 160,000 clones, 87% of them singletons. The sequence derives from a woman aged 60 to 75 who had recovered from COVID-19. Source material: peripheral blood. The chain couples TRBV7-9 to TRBJ2-1; TRBD2 is a possible D gene (5 bases). DNA for the CDR3: TGTGCCAGCAGCTTAGCCTCGACGGGGGAGCAGTTCTTC. This sequence encodes CASSLASTGEQFF.